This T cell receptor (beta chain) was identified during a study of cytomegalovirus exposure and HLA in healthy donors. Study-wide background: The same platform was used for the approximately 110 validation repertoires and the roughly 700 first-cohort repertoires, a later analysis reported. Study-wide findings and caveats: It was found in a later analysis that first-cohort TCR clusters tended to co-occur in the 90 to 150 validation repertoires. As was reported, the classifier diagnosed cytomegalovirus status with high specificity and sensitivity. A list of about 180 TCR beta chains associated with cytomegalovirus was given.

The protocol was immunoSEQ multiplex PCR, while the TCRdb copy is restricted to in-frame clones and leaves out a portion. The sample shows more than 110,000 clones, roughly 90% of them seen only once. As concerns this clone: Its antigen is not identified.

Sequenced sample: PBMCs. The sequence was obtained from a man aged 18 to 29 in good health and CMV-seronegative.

In DNA, the CDR3 is TGTGCCAGCAGAAGGGGACAGGGGGCCGACGGGGAGCTGTTTTTT. It encodes CASRRGQGADGELFF. This chain joins TRBV5-6 and TRBJ2-2, with 12 bases fitting TRBD1. From germline, CDR1 is SGHDT and CDR2 YYEEEE. J gave up 7 bases and V 5 bases, and 6 bases lay outside the gene matches. This CDR3 has 15 residues.